Listed here is a single T cell receptor (beta chain). The read terminates 3 residues before the CDR3 end, so the remaining end is supplied by the germline J gene. The CDR3 extends over 16 amino acids. V was clipped by 5 bases and J by 2 bases, with 15 bases between them. Germline assignment: CDR1 KGHSH and CDR2 LQKENI. Clones were sequenced by immunoSEQ multiplex PCR, and TCRdb holds only the in-frame ones, with some missing. The sample features tens of thousands of clones, with roughly 1.6% in its top ten. The data stem from a study of T cells in women clearing cervical HPV infection. The source of this sequence is a woman aged 18 to 75 with a cervical HPV16 infection that either progressed to CIN3+ or cleared (not recorded which). The V and J genes are TRBV18 and TRBJ2-2; possible D gene TRBD2, 6 bases. Sequences were obtained from blood buffy coat. CDR3 sequence: CASSANWDSNTGELFF. Partial CDR3 DNA: TGTGCCAGCTCAGCGAACTGGGACTCAAACACCGGGGAG.